This T cell receptor (beta chain) was retrieved from a study of T cells in Graves' hyperthyroidism and ophthalmopathy. The CDR3 has 20 amino acids. Losses at the gene ends were 6 bases for V and 1 base for J; bases not matched to a gene: 13. This clonotype occurred many times. TCR beta CDR3 sequences were amplified from RNA transcripts. The TCR CDR3 was amplified in a first-round RT-PCR using the HTBI primer set. In TCRdb, the multiplex PCR reads were re-called with MiXCR into one record per CDR3 protein. Of some 420,000 distinct CDR3 sequences listed, approximately 14% are singletons. The specimen was blood. This TCR was recovered from a woman aged 18-30 years with Graves' hyperthyroidism. This chain uses TRBV12-3 or TRBV12-4 with TRBJ2-3, with TRBD2 matching over 16 bases. Here the CDR3 DNA reads TGTGCCAGCAGGTCCCCGGGACTAGCGGGAGGGGGATCGGGCACAGATACGCAGTATTTT. Translated, it gives CASRSPGLAGGGSGTDTQYF.